The T cell receptor beta chain under discussion was sequenced for a study of blood T cell repertoires in COVID-19. Sequenced by immunoSEQ multiplex PCR; TCRdb stores in-frame clones only, minus some. The sample includes about 270,000 clones, around 86% seen only once; the top ten take about 2.7%. This clonotype originated in a woman between 18 and 29 years old who had recovered from COVID-19. Sequencing input: PBMCs or T cells enriched from blood (not recorded which).

CDR3 sequence reads: CASSPGSYSNQPQHF. CDR3 in DNA: TGTGCCAGTAGTCCAGGGTCCTATAGCAATCAGCCCCAGCATTTT. The gene calls are TRBV19 and TRBJ1-5, with D possibly being TRBD1 (5 bases). This CDR3 region has 15 residues. V lost 5 bases, J lost 0 bases, and 11 bases lay in between. Germline CDR1 and CDR2: LNHDA and SQIVND (reference sequence). The whole variable domain, filled in from reference TRBV19 and TRBJ1-5, reads DGGITQSPKYLFRKEGQNVTLSCEQNLNHDAMYWYRQDPGQGLRLIYYSQIVNDFQKGDIAEGYSVSREKKESFPLTVTSAQKNPTAFYLCASSPGSYSNQPQHFGDGTRLSIL.